One sample yielded the 21 T cell receptor beta chains listed below, sequenced in a study of T cells in Graves' hyperthyroidism and ophthalmopathy. RNA transcripts served as the template for amplifying TCR beta CDR3 regions. The HTBI primer set drove a first-round RT-PCR of the TCR CDR3. TCRdb re-analysed the multiplex PCR reads in MiXCR, keeping a single row per CDR3 protein. The data show roughly 720,000 distinct CDR3 sequences, with 17% seen just once and 15% to 17% held by the top ten. Material for sequencing was blood. The receptors stem from a man aged 45-65 years with Graves' hyperthyroidism.

This clonotype was seen a few times. V is TRBV6-6 and J is TRBJ2-7, with 9 bases aligning to TRBD1. In germline, CDR1 is MNHNY, CDR2 SVGAGI (reference sequence). J lost 4 bases, V lost 0 bases, and 4 bases had no gene match. The CDR3 length is 15 residues. As DNA, the CDR3 is TGTGCCAGCAGTTACTCGGACAGGGGAGCGTACGAGCAGTACTTC. Residues: CASSYSDRGAYEQYF.

This clonotype was counted at least ten times. This chain joins TRBV11-2 and TRBJ2-4; D is possibly TRBD2 (6 bases). Germline V gene sequence: CDR1 SGHAT, CDR2 FQNNGV. The CDR3 is made up of 16 amino acids. Trimming removed 4 bases at V and 1 base at J, with 14 bases between. As DNA, the CDR3 is TGTGCCAGCAGCTATAGCGGAGACGGGGCCAAAAACATTCAGTACTTC. It is translated as CASSYSGDGAKNIQYF.

This clonotype was found a few times. A read error may explain this, as a much larger clone is one base away. The chain couples TRBV18 to TRBJ1-1; D is uncertain. CDR1 is KGHSH, CDR2 LQKENI, per germline. The V end was cut by 2 bases, the J end by 9 bases, with 19 bases between. This CDR3 region has 15 residues. The CDR3 bases are TGTGCCAGCTCACCAGAGGTGGACGGGCAAGGAAAAGCTTTCTTT. It specifies CASSPEVDGQGKAFF.

CDR3 nucleotides: TGTGCCAGCAGTTACAAGGACTTCTCTCGGGAGCAGTACTTC. Amino acids: CASSYKDFSREQYF. The chain couples TRBV6-5 to TRBJ2-7, with D tentatively TRBD2 (5 bases). The V and J ends lost 2 bases and 7 bases respectively, with 15 bases between them. The germline V gene encodes CDR1 MNHEY and CDR2 SVGAGI. This CDR3 is 14 amino acids long.

The chain has TRBV11-1 and TRBJ1-1; 7 nucleotides line up with TRBD1. Trimming removed 4 bases from V and 6 bases from J; junction bases left unmatched: 8. Germline V gives CDR1 SGHAT, CDR2 FQDESV (reference sequence). This CDR3 is built from 14 residues. The CDR3 coding sequence is TGTGCCAGCAGCTCAAGACAGGGTCACGCTGAAGCTTTCTTT. Translating it yields CASSSRQGHAEAFF.

The CDR3 loop reads CASSLGSGTSSTDTQYF. CDR3 in DNA: TGTGCCAGCAGCTTAGGTTCCGGGACATCTAGCACAGATACGCAGTATTTT. The chain carries TRBV7-3 and TRBJ2-3, with a tentative D call TRBD1 (6 bases). The CDR3 loop spans 17 amino acids. Germline-derived CDR1 and CDR2 are SGHTA and FQGTGA. V shed 2 bases and J shed 0 bases, with 15 bases lying between them.

V is TRBV4-3 and J is TRBJ1-1, with 7 bases identical to TRBD1. Germline V gene lookup returns CDR1 LGHNA and CDR2 YSLEER. V shed 4 bases, J shed 2 bases, and the junction held 7 bases outside the gene matches. This CDR3 region has 15 residues. Written as DNA, the CDR3 is TGCGCCAGCAGCCTCTCCGACAGGGCTAACACTGAAGCTTTCTTT. Protein sequence: CASSLSDRANTEAFF.

This clonotype was recorded many times. This sequence joins TRBV30 and TRBJ2-1; 14 nucleotides agree with TRBD2. The V and J ends lost 5 bases and 6 bases, in that order; junction bases with no gene match: 6. The CDR3 extends over 15 amino acids. Germline CDR1 and CDR2: GTSNPN and SVGIG (reference sequence). The CDR3: CAWGTGTSGSNEQFF. CDR3 nucleotide sequence: TGTGCCTGGGGGACCGGGACTAGCGGGAGCAATGAGCAGTTCTTC.

This clonotype occurred many times. V is TRBV27 and J is TRBJ2-7, with D possibly TRBD1 on 5 matching bases. CDR1 and CDR2 (germline): MNHEY, SMNVEV (reference sequence). The CDR3 loop spans 14 amino acids. Trimming shortened V by 5 bases and J by 3 bases, and 14 bases separated the two germline ends. CDR3 in DNA: TGTGCCAGCAGTCCTCGCTCCAGGGTCTACGAGCAGTACTTC. Translated, it gives CASSPRSRVYEQYF.

The chain has TRBV7-2 and TRBJ1-5, with D unclear. V was cut by 2 bases and J by 2 bases, with 10 bases left in between. This CDR3 has 15 amino acids. Germline V gene sequence: CDR1 SGHTA, CDR2 FQGNSA. CDR3 region: CASSLTGNGNQPQHF. In DNA, the CDR3 is TGTGCCAGCAGCTTAACCGGGAATGGCAATCAGCCCCAGCATTTT.

The rearrangement joins TRBV5-4 to TRBJ1-2, with D tentatively TRBD1 (5 bases). The CDR3 runs 14 residues. Germline V gene data show CDR1 as SGHNT and CDR2 as YYREEE (reference sequence). The V gene lost 4 bases and the J gene lost 7 bases, with 17 bases spanning the gap. The CDR3 reads CASSHPSTAGGYTF. As DNA, the CDR3 is TGTGCCAGCAGCCACCCCTCGACAGCTGGTGGCTACACCTTC.

This clonotype was detected ten times or more. The chain uses TRBV7-3 and TRBJ2-2, with TRBD2 as a possible D gene (5 bases). CDR1 and CDR2 from the germline V gene are SGHTA and FQGTGA. The V gene lost 2 bases and the J gene lost 4 bases, with 8 bases spanning the gap. CDR3 size: 14 residues. In nucleotides, the CDR3 is TGTGCCAGCAGCTTATTTGCGGGCACCGGGGAGCTGTTTTTT. This translates into CASSLFAGTGELFF. Using reference TRBV7-3 and TRBJ2-2 for the parts outside the CDR3, the full variable domain is GAGVSQTPSNKVTEKGKYVELRCDPISGHTALYWYRQSLGQGPEFLIYFQGTGAADDSGLPNDRFFAVRPEGSVSTLKIQRTERGDSAVYLCASSLFAGTGELFFGEGSRLTVL.

In its sample, this clonotype was seen a few times. This CDR3 is CATSGLNTEAFF. The CDR3 DNA reads TGTGCCACCAGCGGGTTGAACACTGAAGCTTTCTTT. The chain is built from TRBV15 and TRBJ1-1; D gene unclear. V was shortened by 5 bases and J by 0 bases, with 4 bases between the two germline ends. CDR1 and CDR2 (germline): LNHNV, YYDKDF (reference sequence). CDR3 size: 12 residues.

The chain combines TRBV4-3 with TRBJ2-1; 11 bases align to TRBD2. Germline CDR1 LGHNA, CDR2 YSLEER. The CDR3 has 15 amino acids. J gave up 9 bases and V 1 base, and 5 bases lay outside the gene matches. The CDR3 region has the DNA TGCGCCAGCAGCCAAGCGACTAGCGGGATGGGTGAGCAGTTCTTC. This codes for CASSQATSGMGEQFF.

This chain uses TRBV7-3 with TRBJ1-4; D gene ambiguous. Per the germline V gene, CDR1 is SGHTA and CDR2 is FQGTGA. The CDR3 sequence is 14 residues long. With 4 bases removed from V and 7 bases from J, the gap between germline ends came to 13 bases. As DNA, the CDR3 is TGTGCCAGCAGCTCCGGGGTCGCCCCTGAAAAACTGTTTTTT. It translates to CASSSGVAPEKLFF. The whole variable domain, remainder taken from reference TRBV7-3 and TRBJ1-4, is GAGVSQTPSNKVTEKGKYVELRCDPISGHTALYWYRQSLGQGPEFLIYFQGTGAADDSGLPNDRFFAVRPEGSVSTLKIQRTERGDSAVYLCASSSGVAPEKLFFGSGTQLSVL.

As concerns this clonotype: A single base separates this from a much larger clone, so it may be a read error. V gene TRBV5-1 combines with J gene TRBJ1-6; 8 bases line up with TRBD1. Germline V gene sequence: CDR1 SGHRS, CDR2 YFSETQ. This CDR3 has 15 amino acids. The CDR3 DNA sequence: TGCGTCAGCAGGCTTCCCGGGACAGGAGATTCACCCCTCCACTTT. As protein: CVSRLPGTGDSPLHF. Full variable domain (rest looked up from reference TRBV5-1 and TRBJ1-6): KAGVTQTPRYLIKTRGQQVTLSCSPISGHRSVSWYQQTPGQGLQFLFEYFSETQRNKGNFPGRFSGRQFSNSRSEMNVSTLELGDSALYLCVSRLPGTGDSPLHFGNGTRLTVT.

This clonotype showed up just a few times. The V call is TRBV19, the J call TRBJ2-2, with no clear D. Between the trimmed V and J ends, which lost 6 bases and 3 bases, there was a span of 8 bases. Germline assignment: CDR1 LNHDA and CDR2 SQIVND (reference sequence). The CDR3 has 13 residues. For the CDR3, the DNA is TGTGCCAGTAGCCCGGTAGACACCGGGGAGCTGTTTTTT. This codes for CASSPVDTGELFF.

This clonotype was counted many times. V usage is TRBV24-1 and J usage is TRBJ2-3; 7 nucleotides line up with TRBD2. Germline V gene lookup returns CDR1 KGHDR and CDR2 SFDVKD. The V segment lost 4 bases and the J segment 0 bases; nucleotides outside the gene matches: 6. CDR3 size: 16 residues. CDR3 in amino acids: CATSDPSGSSTDTQYF. DNA for the CDR3: TGTGCCACCAGTGACCCTAGCGGATCTAGCACAGATACGCAGTATTTT.

The V and J genes are TRBV20-1 and TRBJ2-7; 11 bases map to TRBD2. V lost 5 bases, J lost 2 bases, and 5 bases stayed unmatched. The CDR3 is 14 residues long. Germline V gene lookup returns CDR1 DFQATT and CDR2 SNEGSKA (reference sequence). The CDR3 DNA is TGCAGTGCTTCCCGACTAGCGGGGACCTACGAGCAGTACTTC. Protein sequence: CSASRLAGTYEQYF.

The chain is built from TRBV20-1 and TRBJ2-7; D remains unclear. The CDR3 has 11 residues. Germline V gene data show CDR1 as DFQATT and CDR2 as SNEGSKA (reference sequence). V was trimmed by 5 bases and J by 3 bases, leaving 8 bases between them. The CDR3 region has the DNA TGCAGTGCTGCGCTTGGCTACGAGCAGTACTTC. It specifies CSAALGYEQYF.

This clonotype appeared a single time. The chain has TRBV27 and TRBJ2-4, with TRBD1 matching 7 bases. The germline V gene encodes CDR1 MNHEY and CDR2 SMNVEV (reference sequence). J was trimmed by 0 bases and V by 4 bases; bases with no gene match: 6. The CDR3 length is 16 residues. CDR3 bases: TGTGCCAGCAGTTATACAGGGGCGACAGCCAAAAACATTCAGTACTTC. This codes for CASSYTGATAKNIQYF.